This TCR beta chain was observed in a study of CD8 T cells in Susac syndrome. With random hexamers, roughly 0.45 to 1 ug RNA was reverse transcribed. TCRdb reanalysed the immunoSEQ multiplex PCR reads using MiXCR and keeps one entry per CDR3 protein. The sample lists some 160,000 distinct CDR3 sequences, about 91% seen once, with approximately 0.082% in the top ten. Germline V gene lookup returns CDR1 SNHLY and CDR2 FYNNEI. This CDR3 region has 13 residues. Trimming stripped 3 bases from V and 1 base from J, with 6 bases between. The sequence was collected from a human donor in good health. The rearrangement uses TRBV2 and TRBJ1-1; D is uncertain. Input material: CD4+ T cells from PBMCs. The chain's CDR3 is CASSDIGNTEAFF. CDR3 nucleotides: TGTGCCAGCAGTGACATAGGGAACACTGAAGCTTTCTTT.